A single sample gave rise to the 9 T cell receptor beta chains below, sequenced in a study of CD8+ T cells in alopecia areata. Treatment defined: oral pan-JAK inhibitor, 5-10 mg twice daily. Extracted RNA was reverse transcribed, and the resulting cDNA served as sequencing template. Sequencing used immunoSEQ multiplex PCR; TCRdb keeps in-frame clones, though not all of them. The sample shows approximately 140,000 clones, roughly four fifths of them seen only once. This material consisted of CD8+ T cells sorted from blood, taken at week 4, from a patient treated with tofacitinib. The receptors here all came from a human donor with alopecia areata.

CDR3: CAWDGTGVISGNTIYF. CDR3 nucleotides: TGTGCCTGGGATGGGACAGGGGTTATCTCTGGAAACACCATATATTTT. The chain has TRBV30 and TRBJ1-3; 10 bases fit TRBD1. V lost 5 bases and J lost 0; bases outside the gene matches: 7. CDR3 length: 16 residues. Germline CDR1 is GTSNPN and CDR2 is SVGIG (reference sequence). Drawing the rest from reference TRBV30 and TRBJ1-3, the complete variable domain is SQTIHQWPATLVQPVGSPLSLECTVEGTSNPNLYWYRQAAGRGLQLLFYSVGIGQISSEVPQNLSASRPQDRQFILSSKKLLLSDSGFYLCAWDGTGVISGNTIYFGEGSWLTVV.

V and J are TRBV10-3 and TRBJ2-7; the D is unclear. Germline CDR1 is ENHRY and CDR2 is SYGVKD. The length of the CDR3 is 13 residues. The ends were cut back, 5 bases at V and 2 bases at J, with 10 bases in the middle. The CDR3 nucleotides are TGTGCCATCAGTCCCAAGGGCACCTACGAGCAGTACTTC. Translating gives CAISPKGTYEQYF.

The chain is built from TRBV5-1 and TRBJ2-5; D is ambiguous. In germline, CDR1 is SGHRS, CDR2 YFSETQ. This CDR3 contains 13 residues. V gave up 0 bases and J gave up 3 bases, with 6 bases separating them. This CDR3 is CASSLVAEETQYF. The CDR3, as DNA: TGCGCCAGCAGCTTGGTGGCGGAAGAGACCCAGTACTTC.

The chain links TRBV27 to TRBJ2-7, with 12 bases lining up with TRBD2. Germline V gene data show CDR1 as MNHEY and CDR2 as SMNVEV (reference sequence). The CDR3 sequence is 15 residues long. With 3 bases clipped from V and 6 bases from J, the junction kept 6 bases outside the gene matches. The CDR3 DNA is TGTGCCAGCAGTTTTCTAGCGGGGGGGCTCTCCGAGCAGTACTTC. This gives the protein CASSFLAGGLSEQYF.

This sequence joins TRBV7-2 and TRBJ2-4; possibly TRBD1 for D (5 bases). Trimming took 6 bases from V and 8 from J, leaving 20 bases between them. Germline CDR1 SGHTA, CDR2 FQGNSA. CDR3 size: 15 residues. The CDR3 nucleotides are TGTGCCAGCAGTTACTACACAGGACGGAATTACATTCAGTACTTC. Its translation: CASSYYTGRNYIQYF.

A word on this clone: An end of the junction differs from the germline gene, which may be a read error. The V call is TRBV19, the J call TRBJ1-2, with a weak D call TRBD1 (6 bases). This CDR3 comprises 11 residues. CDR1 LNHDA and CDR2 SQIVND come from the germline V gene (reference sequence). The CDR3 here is CASSSGHDPIF. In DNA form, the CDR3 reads TGTGCCAGTAGTTCGGGACACGACCCTATCTTC.

In DNA, the CDR3 is TGTGCCAGCAGCTATTATAGTGGAACCTACAATGAGCAGTTCTTC. This translates into CASSYYSGTYNEQFF. V and J are TRBV7-9 and TRBJ2-1; D unclear. The germline V gene encodes CDR1 SEHNR and CDR2 FQNEAQ (reference sequence). The V end was cut by 4 bases, the J end by 2 bases, with 12 bases between. The CDR3 runs to 15 residues.

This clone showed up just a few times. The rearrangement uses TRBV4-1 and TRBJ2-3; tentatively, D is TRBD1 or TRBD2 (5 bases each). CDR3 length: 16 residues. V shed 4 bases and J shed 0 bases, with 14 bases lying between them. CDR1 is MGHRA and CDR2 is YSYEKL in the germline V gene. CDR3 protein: CASSLLWGSSTDTQYF. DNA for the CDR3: TGCGCCAGCAGCCTCCTATGGGGGTCGAGCACAGATACGCAGTATTTT.

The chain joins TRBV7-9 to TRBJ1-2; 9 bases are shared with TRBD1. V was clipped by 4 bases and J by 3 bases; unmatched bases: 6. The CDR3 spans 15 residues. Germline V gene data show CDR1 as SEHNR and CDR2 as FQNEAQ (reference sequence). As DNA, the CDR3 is TGTGCCAGCAGCTCGGGACAGGGCCGCGACTATGGCTACACCTTC. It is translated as CASSSGQGRDYGYTF.